This TCR beta chain derives from a study of T cell changes during pregnancy in multiple sclerosis. Some clones are missing from TCRdb's copy, which holds only in-frame ones; the method was immunoSEQ multiplex PCR. Found here are roughly 34,000 clones, roughly 90% of them singletons; the top ten hold around 0.42%. Between the trimmed V and J ends, which lost 3 bases and 6 bases, there was a span of 11 bases. The CDR3 runs to 14 residues. In germline, CDR1 is LNHDA, CDR2 SQIVND (reference sequence). V is TRBV19 and J is TRBJ2-2; weak D call: TRBD1 (5 bases). The sequencing used CD4+ T cells from peripheral blood mononuclear cells, collected in the second trimester of pregnancy. This TCR was recovered from a female donor in good health, enrolled as a control in a pregnancy study. The CDR3 loop reads CASSMGRVAGELFF. The CDR3 bases are TGTGCCAGTAGTATGGGCAGGGTAGCCGGGGAGCTGTTTTTT.